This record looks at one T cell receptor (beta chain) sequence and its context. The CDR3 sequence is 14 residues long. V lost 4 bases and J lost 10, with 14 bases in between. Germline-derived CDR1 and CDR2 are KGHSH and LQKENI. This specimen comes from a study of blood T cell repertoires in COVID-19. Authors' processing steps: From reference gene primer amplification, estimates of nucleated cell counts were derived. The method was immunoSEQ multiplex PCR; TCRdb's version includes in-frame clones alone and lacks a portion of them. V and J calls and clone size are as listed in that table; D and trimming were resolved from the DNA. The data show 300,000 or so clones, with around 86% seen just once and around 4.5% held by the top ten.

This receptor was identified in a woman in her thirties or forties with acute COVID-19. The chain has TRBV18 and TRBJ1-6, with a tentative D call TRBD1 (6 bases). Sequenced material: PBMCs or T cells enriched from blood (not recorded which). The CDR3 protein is CASSLRQEFSPLHF. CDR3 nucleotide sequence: TGTGCCAGCTCACTAAGACAGGAGTTCTCACCCCTCCACTTT.